The clone carrying this TCR beta chain was detected many times. Its antigen is as yet unknown. This sample is part of a study of T-cell reconstitution after alpha-beta-depleted transplantation in children. Study-level points and caveats: T-cell counts and diversity at one year post-transplant came mainly from newly produced T cells.

The CDR3 extends over 14 amino acids. J was trimmed by 0 bases and V by 10 bases; bases with no gene match: 9. Germline V CDR1 and CDR2: SEHNR, FQNEAQ (reference sequence). The library targeted TCRbeta and was prepared with unique molecular identifiers. In TCRdb, the PCR reads were re-called with MiXCR into one record per CDR3 protein. The data contain around 250,000 distinct CDR3 sequences, less than 9% of them singletons. The clonotype comes from a male patient between 10 and 17 years old who had a stem cell transplant for acute lymphoblastic leukemia, so the T cells may come from the graft donor. V and J are TRBV7-9 and TRBJ2-7; the match to TRBD2 covers 7 bases. The material sequenced was PBMCs, mostly from graft donor cells, taken 180 days after TCRalphabeta/CD19-depleted stem cell transplant. CDR3 DNA: TGTGCCACCTCTGGCGGGGGTAGCTCCTACGAGCAGTACTTC. As protein: CATSGGGSSYEQYF.